The 25 T cell receptor beta chains below come from one sample, sequenced in a study of a mutant IDH1 vaccine in newly diagnosed glioma. Which antigens these TCRs recognize remains unknown. TCRdb's table, derived via immunoSEQ multiplex PCR, lists solely in-frame clones and lacks some. Of about 33,000 clones listed, 60% to 75% are singletons. Time point indicated: week 47, end of study. One vaccine dose held 300 ug of mutant IDH1 20-mer peptide and came with topical imiquimod. The sample in question was PBMCs, obtained from a glioma patient whose treatment included an IDH1 peptide vaccine. These TCRs come from a man between 40 and 49 years old with glioma.

This chain connects TRBV4-3 to TRBJ2-3, with D possibly being TRBD2 (7 bases). Germline CDR1 is LGHNA and CDR2 is YSLEER. Trimming stripped 1 base from V and 4 bases from J, with 15 bases between. CDR3 length equals 16 residues. This chain's CDR3 is CASSQVWRGRSDTQYF. CDR3 DNA sequence: TGCGCCAGCAGCCAAGTGTGGCGGGGGCGGTCAGATACGCAGTATTTT.

This clone was observed a handful of times. The gene calls are TRBV5-5 and TRBJ2-5, with D possibly matching TRBD2 (6 bases). Germline-derived CDR1 and CDR2 are SGHKS and YYEKEE (reference sequence). The CDR3 is 14 residues long. Trimming pared 1 base from V and 5 bases from J, leaving 12 bases between. CDR3: CASSLRTGDETQYF. The CDR3 nucleotides are TGTGCCAGCAGCTTGCGAACGGGAGACGAGACCCAGTACTTC.

The rearrangement uses TRBV6-1 and TRBJ1-5; 7 nucleotides line up with TRBD1. CDR1 is MNHNS, CDR2 SASEGT, per germline. The CDR3 covers 18 residues. Unmatched junction bases numbered 10, after V lost 2 bases and J lost 0 bases. The CDR3 here is CASSERGDRAFSNQPQHF. CDR3 nucleotide sequence: TGTGCCAGCAGTGAACGGGGTGACAGGGCCTTTAGCAATCAGCCCCAGCATTTT.

The chain has TRBV18 and TRBJ2-3, with D possibly TRBD1 on 6 matching bases. The CDR3 is 16 amino acids. The V gene lost 3 bases and the J gene lost 0 bases, with 13 bases spanning the gap. The V gene's germline CDR1 is KGHSH and CDR2 LQKENI. In nucleotides, the CDR3 is TGTGCCAGCTCACCCAGGGGTCCCTCTAGCACAGATACGCAGTATTTT. It specifies CASSPRGPSSTDTQYF.

The chain employs TRBV6-6 and TRBJ1-1, with D tentatively TRBD1 (6 bases). The germline V and J ends were trimmed by 7 bases and 1 base, with 10 bases remaining between them. In germline, CDR1 is MNHNY, CDR2 SVGAGI (reference sequence). This CDR3 has 13 residues. The CDR3 loop is CASNLQGNTEAFF. In DNA form, the CDR3 reads TGTGCCAGCAATCTACAGGGGAACACTGAAGCTTTCTTT.

The DNA of the CDR3 is TGTGCCAGCAGGGGGACAGGGACTGTGGGTGGCTACACCTTC. Protein sequence: CASRGTGTVGGYTF. V gene TRBV2 combines with J gene TRBJ1-2, with 9 bases identical to TRBD1. The V gene end was trimmed by 6 bases and the J gene end by 7 bases; junction bases not matched to a gene: 9. In germline, CDR1 is SNHLY, CDR2 FYNNEI. The CDR3 spans 14 residues.

This clone appeared a single time. This sequence joins TRBV5-6 and TRBJ2-1; D is undetermined. Trimming cost V 2 bases and J 4 bases, with 7 bases left between them. The germline CDR1 and CDR2 sequences are SGHDT and YYEEEE. CDR3 size: 13 residues. In DNA form, the CDR3 reads TGTGCCAGCAGCTTAGACAATTACAATGAGCAGTTCTTC. Translated, it gives CASSLDNYNEQFF.

Comment on this clone: The junction departs from germline at one end; a sequencing error may be responsible. This chain joins TRBV6-6 and TRBJ1-2; D uncertain. This CDR3 has 13 residues. CDR1 MNHNY and CDR2 SVGAGI come from the germline V gene (reference sequence). The CDR3 here is CASSYSKDYDYTF. CDR3 in DNA: TGTGCCAGCAGTTACTCGAAGGACTATGACTACACCTTC.

V is TRBV11-3 and J is TRBJ2-5; either TRBD1 or TRBD2 may supply D (5 bases each). CDR1 is SGHNT, CDR2 YENEEA, per germline. V was trimmed by 5 bases and J by 4 bases, leaving 20 bases between them. The CDR3 loop spans 16 amino acids. The DNA for the CDR3 is TGTGCCAGCAGCCCAACCGTTGGGGGTCAAGGAGAGACCCAGTACTTC. This codes for CASSPTVGGQGETQYF.

Only one count was recorded for this clone. The chain is built from TRBV6-1 and TRBJ1-5; the match to TRBD1 covers 10 bases. The CDR3 sequence is 14 residues long. The V gene end was trimmed by 8 bases and the J gene end by 6 bases; junction bases not matched to a gene: 7. Per germline, CDR1 MNHNS and CDR2 SASEGT. The CDR3: CASWDRGISQPQHF. In DNA form, the CDR3 reads TGTGCCAGCTGGGACAGGGGAATTAGTCAGCCCCAGCATTTT.

The chain uses TRBV6-1 and TRBJ1-1, with TRBD1 matching 7 bases. Trimming took 6 bases from V and 8 from J; bases not matched to a gene: 6. CDR1 is MNHNS, CDR2 SASEGT, per germline. The CDR3 spans 12 residues. The CDR3 nucleotides are TGTGCCAGCAGAGCGACAGGGCGGGAAGCTTTCTTT. Its translation: CASRATGREAFF.

The chain uses TRBV25-1 and TRBJ1-1, with TRBD1 as a possible D gene (6 bases). V dropped 4 bases and J dropped 10 bases, with 19 bases sitting between them. CDR1 MGHDK and CDR2 SYGVNS come from the germline V gene. The CDR3 length is 14 residues. The CDR3 region is CASSVGTTGGGAFF. CDR3 sequence (DNA): TGTGCCAGCAGTGTTGGAACGACAGGTGGGGGAGCTTTCTTT.

The V gene is TRBV14, the J gene TRBJ2-1, with D possibly TRBD1 on 6 matching bases. The CDR3 is 13 residues long. CDR1 and CDR2 from the germline V gene are SGHDN and FVKESK. With 8 bases removed from V and 4 bases from J, the gap between germline ends came to 12 bases. CDR3 amino acids: CASSRQVYNEQFF. The CDR3 DNA reads as TGTGCCAGCTCAAGACAGGTTTACAATGAGCAGTTCTTC.

This chain links TRBV6-5 with TRBJ1-2; no reliable D call. The CDR3 sequence is 11 residues long. V dropped 5 bases and J dropped 9 bases, with 10 bases sitting between them. Looked up from germline, CDR1 is MNHEY and CDR2 is SVGAGI. The CDR3 sequence: CASSQGGSYTF. The CDR3 nucleotides read TGTGCCAGCAGTCAAGGCGGGAGCTACACCTTC.

This clone was recorded a few times. CDR3 coding DNA: TGCGCCAGCAGCCAAGAACTCCCGCGTAGGGATGAAGCTTTCTTT. Encoded protein: CASSQELPRRDEAFF. This rearrangement joins TRBV4-1 to TRBJ1-1; no reliable D call. The germline V gene encodes CDR1 MGHRA and CDR2 YSYEKL. Trimming removed 0 bases from V and 7 bases from J, with 15 bases in between. This CDR3 contains 15 residues.

CDR3 residues: CASSLGGEGSYEQYV. The CDR3 DNA sequence: TGTGCCAGCAGCTTAGGCGGGGAGGGCTCCTACGAGCAGTACGTC. The rearrangement links TRBV6-1 to TRBJ2-7, with 7 bases aligning to TRBD2. Unmatched junction bases numbered 8, after V lost 6 bases and J lost 0 bases. Germline V CDR1 and CDR2: MNHNS, SASEGT. This CDR3 region has 15 residues.

This CDR3 reads CASSQEPSGYNEQFF. The CDR3 DNA is TGCGCCAGCAGCCAAGAACCTAGCGGTTACAATGAGCAGTTCTTC. The rearrangement uses TRBV4-3 and TRBJ2-1; 7 nucleotides agree with TRBD2. From germline, CDR1 is LGHNA and CDR2 YSLEER. The ends lost 0 bases at V and 4 bases at J; junction bases unmatched: 3. The CDR3 contains 15 residues.

The chain joins TRBV9 to TRBJ2-3, with TRBD2 matching 10 bases. The germline gives CDR1 SGDLS, CDR2 YYNGEE. The V gene end was trimmed by 4 bases and the J gene end by 2 bases; junction bases not matched to a gene: 16. This CDR3 has 19 amino acids. In DNA form, the CDR3 reads TGTGCCAGCAGCCCTCAGTGGGGGCAGCGGGAGGGCCTCACAGATACGCAGTATTTT. Translation: CASSPQWGQREGLTDTQYF. The complete variable domain, with remaining parts taken from reference TRBV9 and TRBJ2-3, reads DSGVTQTPKHLITATGQRVTLRCSPRSGDLSVYWYQQSLDQGLQFLIQYYNGEERAKGNILERFSAQQFPDLHSELNLSSLELGDSALYFCASSPQWGQREGLTDTQYFGPGTRLTVL.

The chain uses TRBV7-9 and TRBJ2-5; D might be TRBD1 or TRBD2, each matching 5 bases. CDR1 and CDR2 from the germline V gene are SEHNR and FQNEAQ (reference sequence). Trimming cost V 1 base and J 5 bases, with 20 bases left between them. This CDR3 comprises 17 residues. The CDR3 DNA reads as TGTGCCAGCAGCTTAGGGACCGGGACCTCACAAGTCGAGACCCAGTACTTC. It is translated as CASSLGTGTSQVETQYF. The full variable domain, completed using reference TRBV7-9 and TRBJ2-5, is DTGVSQNPRHKITKRGQNVTFRCDPISEHNRLYWYRQTLGQGPEFLTYFQNEAQLEKSRLLSDRFSAERPKGSFSTLEIQRTEQGDSAMYLCASSLGTGTSQVETQYFGPGTRLLVL.

This chain joins TRBV25-1 and TRBJ1-2; perhaps TRBD1 as D (5 bases). The ends were cut back, 1 base at V and 4 bases at J, with 16 bases in the middle. Germline CDR1 MGHDK, CDR2 SYGVNS. The CDR3 extends over 16 amino acids. The CDR3 nucleotides read TGTGCCAGCAGTGAATTGATAGGGGCGGCGGGCTATGGCTACACCTTC. It is translated as CASSELIGAAGYGYTF.

This rearrangement joins TRBV11-3 to TRBJ1-5; D remains unclear. Trimming took off 0 bases at V and 4 bases at J, with 4 bases between the two ends. The germline V gene encodes CDR1 SGHNT and CDR2 YENEEA. This CDR3 comprises 13 residues. CDR3: CASSLETNQPQHF. In nucleotides, the CDR3 is TGTGCCAGCAGCTTAGAGACGAATCAGCCCCAGCATTTT.

The chain uses TRBV13 and TRBJ2-7; TRBD2 matches 7 bases. Trimming removed 0 bases from V and 3 bases from J; junction bases left unmatched: 5. This CDR3 is built from 15 residues. Per germline, CDR1 PRHDT and CDR2 FYEKMQ (reference sequence). The CDR3 DNA reads TGTGCCAGCAGCTTAGGCGCCGGACTAGTCTACGAGCAGTACTTC. Translated, it gives CASSLGAGLVYEQYF.

The chain employs TRBV6-5 and TRBJ1-1; 7 bases map to TRBD1. The germline gives CDR1 MNHEY, CDR2 SVGAGI. The junction had 10 bases not matched to a gene; V was cut back by 8 bases and J by 1 base. This CDR3 spans 15 amino acids. As DNA, the CDR3 is TGTGCCAGCCTAAGAGGGGGCACCAAGAACACTGAAGCTTTCTTT. It encodes CASLRGGTKNTEAFF.

DNA for the CDR3: TGTGCCAGCAGCTTAGGAGGTTTGGATACGCAGTATTTT. As protein: CASSLGGLDTQYF. This sequence joins TRBV7-6 and TRBJ2-3; no firm D call. Trimming removed 1 base at V and 6 bases at J, with 8 bases between. Germline CDR1 reads SGHVS; CDR2 reads FNYEAQ. The CDR3 length is 13 residues.

This clone was seen a handful of times. This chain uses TRBV6-5 with TRBJ1-1, with D possibly matching TRBD1 (5 bases). Trimming took off 5 bases at V and 7 bases at J, with 8 bases between the two ends. CDR3 length equals 11 residues. Germline CDR1 is MNHEY and CDR2 is SVGAGI. The CDR3 is CASSAGFEAFF. As DNA, the CDR3 is TGTGCCAGCAGTGCAGGGTTTGAAGCTTTCTTT.